A selection of T cell receptor beta chains follows, all from one sample in a study of OX40 agonist ivuxolimab in advanced cancers. Sequencing used immunoSEQ multiplex PCR; TCRdb keeps in-frame clones, though not all of them. The sample lists 150,000 to 170,000 clones, approximately 94% occurring once. The sample in question was CD4+ or CD8+ T cells sorted from blood, obtained in a trial of the OX40 agonist ivuxolimab. These receptors were obtained from an adult with an advanced solid tumor such as melanoma, head and neck, liver or kidney cancer. Both conserved end residues are part of each CDR3. Fields, in order: D gene, CDR3 length, J gene, V gene, CDR3 DNA, CDR3 protein. A D gene is named only where the DNA matches it firmly.

D gene: TRBD1; CDR3 length: 15; J gene: TRBJ1-5; V gene: TRBV5-8; CDR3 DNA: TGTGCCAGCAGCTTACAGGGGGCGGGAGATCAGCCCCAGCATTTT; CDR3 protein: CASSLQGAGDQPQHF
D gene: TRBD2; CDR3 length: 16; J gene: TRBJ2-1; V gene: TRBV7-9; CDR3 DNA: TGTGCCAGCAGCTTAGGGACTAGCGGGAGTATGGATGAGCAGTTCTTC; CDR3 protein: CASSLGTSGSMDEQFF
D gene: -; CDR3 length: 15; J gene: TRBJ2-7; V gene: TRBV7-6; CDR3 DNA: TGTGCCAGCAGCTTAGGTAGCCGCCACTCCTACGAGCAGTACTTC; CDR3 protein: CASSLGSRHSYEQYF
D gene: -; CDR3 length: 13; J gene: TRBJ2-1; V gene: TRBV7-3; CDR3 DNA: TGTGCCAGCAGCTTAAGATCCATGAATGAGCAGTTCTTC; CDR3 protein: CASSLRSMNEQFF
D gene: -; CDR3 length: 11; J gene: TRBJ2-7; V gene: TRBV20-1; CDR3 DNA: TGCAGTGCTAGAGAGGGGATCGGGCAGTACTTC; CDR3 protein: CSAREGIGQYF
D gene: TRBD1; CDR3 length: 15; J gene: TRBJ2-5; V gene: TRBV5-1; CDR3 DNA: TGCGCCAGCAGCACGGGACAGGCGGAGCAAGAGACCCAGTACTTC; CDR3 protein: CASSTGQAEQETQYF
D gene: -; CDR3 length: 14; J gene: TRBJ1-2; V gene: TRBV9; CDR3 DNA: TGTGCCAGCAGCGTAGAGCCGGGCATCTATGGCTACACCTTC; CDR3 protein: CASSVEPGIYGYTF
D gene: -; CDR3 length: 14; J gene: TRBJ2-7; V gene: TRBV27; CDR3 DNA: TGTGCCAGCCGCCGAGGGGGGCAAACCTACGAGCAGTACTTC; CDR3 protein: CASRRGGQTYEQYF
D gene: -; CDR3 length: 15; J gene: TRBJ1-1; V gene: TRBV5-4; CDR3 DNA: TGTGCCAGCAGCTTGACGACCCGATTTTTGACTGAAGCTTTCTTT; CDR3 protein: CASSLTTRFLTEAFF
D gene: -; CDR3 length: 15; J gene: TRBJ2-2; V gene: TRBV7-2; CDR3 DNA: TGTGCCAGCAGCTCGGGCCCTGCGAACACCGGGGAGCTGTTTTTT; CDR3 protein: CASSSGPANTGELFF
D gene: -; CDR3 length: 12; J gene: TRBJ1-2; V gene: TRBV7-9; CDR3 DNA: TGTGCCAGCAGAAAACAGAGCTATGGCTACACCTTC; CDR3 protein: CASRKQSYGYTF